The sequence of this T cell receptor (beta chain) was determined in a study of Graves' ophthalmopathy and Graves' hyperthyroidism listed by TCRdb under 2018. About the investigation overall: Peripheral blood was collected at initial diagnosis, before any treatment. The independent validation cohort included about 20 hyperthyroidism patients plus 17 patients who later progressed from hyperthyroidism to ophthalmopathy. Following sample collection, hyperthyroidism patients were given methimazole at a starting dose of 30 mg daily, and ophthalmopathy patients were given high-dose intravenous methylprednisolone. The study used TCR beta repertoire signatures to distinguish Graves' ophthalmopathy from Graves' hyperthyroidism and to predict progression to ophthalmopathy. In total, around 130 blood samples were TCR-sequenced: around 42 ophthalmopathy, some 75 hyperthyroidism and approximately 17 hyperthyroidism-to-ophthalmopathy patients. To explore V-J signatures that distinguish ophthalmopathy from hyperthyroidism, a discovery set of roughly 98 patients was enrolled, made up of roughly 41 with ophthalmopathy and 57 with stable hyperthyroidism. In roughly 6 hyperthyroidism patients, the T-cell repertoire of thyroid tissue was compared with the T-cell repertoire of blood.

The CDR3 spans 15 residues, from the cysteine through the phenylalanine. Solely the CDR3 DNA is kept, with 45 bases framed from the first base. Taken from the germline V gene, the CDR1 and CDR2 loops are MDHEN and SYDVKM. Clipping removes 6 bases from V and 3 bases from J, with 10 as the unmatched junction base count. At least ten counts were recorded for this clonotype. Its recognized antigen is unknown. Within one base of it there is no much larger clone, and no base qualities were kept. TCR beta CDR3 regions were amplified from RNA transcripts for repertoire sequencing. The first round was an RT-PCR using HTBI primers with the Qiagen OneStep RT-PCR kit, and this first round was followed by a second-round multiplex PCR, then size selection and purification. The libraries underwent paired-end sequencing with 100 bp reads on an Illumina HiSeq2000. In the authors' own workflow: SOAPnuke was used to process the reads, throwing out any read that had adapters, had uncalled bases, had a mean Phred below 15, or lacked an exact constant-primer or identifier match. High-quality paired reads were merged with COPE v1.2.5. Each unique nucleotide sequence was treated as a clonotype, and MiTCR v1.1 was used to align the clonotypes to the IMGT TRB V, D and J references. Analysis was restricted to V-J combinations with a frequency above 0.0001, which covered about 99% of repertoires. For each V-J combination, a TCR clonal expansion and chaos score was defined as the ratio of F50 clonal expansion to chaos observed in the TCRdist matrix. Welch's t-statistics and random forest were used to reduce the features to 10 to 15 V-J combinations, which were then used as input to a naive Bayes classifier. The similarity between thyroid and blood repertoires was quantified using the Morisita-Horn index. TCRdb reanalyzed the raw reads on its own, using fastp at Q25 for trimming and MiXCR for clone calling, and kept in-frame beta chains. Here each entry gathers all rows of one CDR3 protein and keeps the most common genes and DNA. TCRdb's processing, not the authors', yielded these V and J calls. This sample is represented by roughly 350,000 distinct CDR3 sequences; about 18% of them were singletons. Of the sample, approximately 2.4% falls within the top ten clones.

Hyperthyroidism was defined as stable when no progression to ophthalmopathy occurred within 18 months of follow-up. Hyperthyroidism patients were newly diagnosed, were aged 18 to 65 years, and had a disease duration under 2 months. Patients with other autoimmune diseases, uncontrolled infections, pregnancy or lactation were excluded from the study. Clinical symptoms, serum thyroxine, TRAb, thyroid ultrasound and orbital computed tomography were used for diagnosis. Using Ficoll-Paque density gradient centrifugation, PBMCs were isolated from less than 13 ml of fresh peripheral blood. Total RNA was extracted with Trizol reagent and quality-checked on an Agilent 2100 Bioanalyzer. Findings and caveats that apply to the study as a whole: Ophthalmopathy was separated from stable hyperthyroidism by the 13-signature model with roughly 88% sensitivity and about 81% specificity in cross-validation and with 80%/75% in the test set. Most expanded thyroid clonotypes with frequency above 0.001 were also detected in blood, suggesting blood repertoires may reflect the thyroid immune response. Sample size was not predetermined statistically, and investigators were not blinded to group allocation. In validation, the model predicted ophthalmopathy progression with about 71% sensitivity and 72.22% specificity; some 13 predicted patients were CT-confirmed with GO in a median of about 7.1 months.

The receptor comes from an adult woman with stable Graves' hyperthyroidism. The V and J segments used are TRBV28 and TRBJ1-2, with 7 bases matching TRBD1. Material for sequencing was peripheral blood. The CDR3 reads CASSDWADRDYGYTF. The nucleotides are TGTGCCAGCAGCGACTGGGCCGACAGGGACTATGGCTACACCTTC.